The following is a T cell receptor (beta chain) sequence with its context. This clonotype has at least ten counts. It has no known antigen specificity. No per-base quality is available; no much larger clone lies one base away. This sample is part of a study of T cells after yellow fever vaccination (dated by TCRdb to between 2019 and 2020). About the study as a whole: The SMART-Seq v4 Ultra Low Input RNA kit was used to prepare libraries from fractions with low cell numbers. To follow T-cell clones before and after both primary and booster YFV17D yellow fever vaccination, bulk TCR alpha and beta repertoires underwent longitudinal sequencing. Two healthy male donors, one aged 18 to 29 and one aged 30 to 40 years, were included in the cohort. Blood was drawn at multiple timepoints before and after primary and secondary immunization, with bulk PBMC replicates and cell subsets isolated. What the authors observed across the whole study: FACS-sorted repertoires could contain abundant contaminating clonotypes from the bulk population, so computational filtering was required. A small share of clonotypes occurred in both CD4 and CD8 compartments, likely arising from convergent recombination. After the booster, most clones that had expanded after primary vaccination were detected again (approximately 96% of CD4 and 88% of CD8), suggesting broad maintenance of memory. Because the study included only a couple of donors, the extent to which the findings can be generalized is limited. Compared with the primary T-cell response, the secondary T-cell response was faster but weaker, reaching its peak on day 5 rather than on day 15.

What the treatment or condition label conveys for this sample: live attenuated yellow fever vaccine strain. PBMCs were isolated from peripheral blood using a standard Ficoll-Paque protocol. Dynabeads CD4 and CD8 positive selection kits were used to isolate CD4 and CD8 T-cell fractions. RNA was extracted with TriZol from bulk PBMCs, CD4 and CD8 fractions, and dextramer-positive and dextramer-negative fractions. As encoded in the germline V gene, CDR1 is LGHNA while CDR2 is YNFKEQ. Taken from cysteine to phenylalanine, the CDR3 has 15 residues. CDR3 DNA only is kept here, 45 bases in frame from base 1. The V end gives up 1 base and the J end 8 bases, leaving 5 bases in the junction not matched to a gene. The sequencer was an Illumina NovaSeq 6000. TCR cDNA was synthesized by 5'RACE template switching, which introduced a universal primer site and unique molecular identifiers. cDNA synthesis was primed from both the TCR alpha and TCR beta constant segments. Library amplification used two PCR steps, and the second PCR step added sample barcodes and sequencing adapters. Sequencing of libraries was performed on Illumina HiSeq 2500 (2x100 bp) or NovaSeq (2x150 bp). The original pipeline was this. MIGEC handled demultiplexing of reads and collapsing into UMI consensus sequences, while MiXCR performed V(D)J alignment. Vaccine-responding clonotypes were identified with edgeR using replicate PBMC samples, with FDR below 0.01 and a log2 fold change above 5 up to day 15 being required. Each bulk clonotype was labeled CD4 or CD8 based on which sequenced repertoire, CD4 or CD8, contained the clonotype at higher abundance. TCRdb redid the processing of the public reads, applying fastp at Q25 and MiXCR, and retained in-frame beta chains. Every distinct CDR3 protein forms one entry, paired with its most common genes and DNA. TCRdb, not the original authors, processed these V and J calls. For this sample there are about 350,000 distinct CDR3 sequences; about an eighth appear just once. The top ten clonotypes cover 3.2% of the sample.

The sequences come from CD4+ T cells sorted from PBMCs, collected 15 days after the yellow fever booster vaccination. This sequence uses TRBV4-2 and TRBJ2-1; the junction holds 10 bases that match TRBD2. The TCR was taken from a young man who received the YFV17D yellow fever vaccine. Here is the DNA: TGTGCCAGCAGCCAAGGAGCGGGGGGGCTTGATGAGCAGTTCTTC. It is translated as CASSQGAGGLDEQFF.